These T cell receptor beta chains were read from a single sample in a study of blood T cells in healthy people across ages. Using its own MiXCR run on the 5' RACE reads, TCRdb lists one record per CDR3 protein. In the table there are around 1,600,000 distinct CDR3 sequences, around 40% of which are singletons. The sample was blood. These receptors came from a woman under 30 in good health. The CDR3 runs from the conserved cysteine through the conserved F or W. A D gene is named only where the DNA matches it firmly. Expanded clones get a size class; other rows say once, few or many, or leave the size out.

clone size: once; D gene: .; CDR3 length: 14; J gene: TRBJ2-3; V gene: TRBV7-9; CDR3 protein: CASRGDTSTDAQYF; CDR3 DNA: TGTGCCAGCAGGGGGGACACTAGCACAGATGCGCAGTATTTT
clone size: .; D gene: TRBD2; CDR3 length: 19; J gene: TRBJ2-1; V gene: TRBV9; CDR3 protein: CASSVTAGTSGSEDNEQFF; CDR3 DNA: TGTGCCAGCAGCGTTACCGCCGGGACTAGCGGGAGTGAAGATAATGAGCAGTTCTTC
clone size: .; D gene: .; CDR3 length: 14; J gene: TRBJ2-3; V gene: TRBV5-4; CDR3 protein: CASSSRTASDTQYF; CDR3 DNA: TGTGCCAGCAGCTCGAGGACAGCCTCAGATACGCAGTATTTT
clone size: few; D gene: TRBD1; CDR3 length: 16; J gene: TRBJ2-2; V gene: TRBV7-9; CDR3 protein: CASSLAAGTGAGELFF; CDR3 DNA: TGTGCCAGCAGCTTAGCAGCCGGGACAGGGGCCGGGGAGCTGTTTTTT
clone size: .; D gene: TRBD2; CDR3 length: 16; J gene: TRBJ2-7; V gene: TRBV28; CDR3 protein: CASSGTSPSGSYEQYF; CDR3 DNA: TGTGCCAGCAGTGGGACAAGTCCTAGCGGGAGCTACGAGCAGTACTTC
clone size: .; D gene: TRBD1; CDR3 length: 15; J gene: TRBJ1-4; V gene: TRBV12-3/TRBV12-4; CDR3 protein: CASSQERDRDEKLFF; CDR3 DNA: TGTGCCAGCAGCCAAGAAAGGGACAGGGATGAAAAACTGTTTTTT
clone size: .; D gene: TRBD1; CDR3 length: 16; J gene: TRBJ1-5; V gene: TRBV28; CDR3 protein: CASSNRTGGRNQPQHF; CDR3 DNA: TGTGCCAGCAGTAATAGGACAGGGGGCCGCAATCAGCCCCAGCATTTT
clone size: .; D gene: .; CDR3 length: 17; J gene: TRBJ2-2; V gene: TRBV4-1; CDR3 protein: CASSQGRGGSRTGELFF; CDR3 DNA: TGCGCCAGCAGCCAAGGTCGGGGAGGAAGTAGAACCGGGGAGCTGTTTTTT
clone size: many; D gene: .; CDR3 length: 14; J gene: TRBJ2-4; V gene: TRBV29-1; CDR3 protein: CSVVWDLAKNIQYF; CDR3 DNA: TGCAGCGTTGTGTGGGATCTAGCCAAAAACATTCAGTACTTC
clone size: .; D gene: .; CDR3 length: 13; J gene: TRBJ1-2; V gene: TRBV28; CDR3 protein: CASSSYISYGYTF; CDR3 DNA: TGTGCCAGCAGCTCGTATATTTCCTATGGCTACACCTTC
clone size: .; D gene: TRBD2; CDR3 length: 16; J gene: TRBJ2-3; V gene: TRBV6-2/TRBV6-3; CDR3 protein: CASSYSGLALTDTQYF; CDR3 DNA: TGTGCCAGCAGTTACTCCGGACTAGCCCTCACAGATACGCAGTATTTT
clone size: .; D gene: .; CDR3 length: 17; J gene: TRBJ2-2; V gene: TRBV9; CDR3 protein: CASSLEDHLTNTGELFF; CDR3 DNA: TGTGCCAGCAGCCTAGAGGATCACCTTACGAACACCGGGGAGCTGTTTTTT
clone size: .; D gene: .; CDR3 length: 13; J gene: TRBJ2-5; V gene: TRBV6-1; CDR3 protein: CASSEALGETQYF; CDR3 DNA: TGTGCCAGCAGTGAAGCGCTCGGAGAGACCCAGTACTTC
clone size: .; D gene: TRBD1; CDR3 length: 16; J gene: TRBJ2-2; V gene: TRBV9; CDR3 protein: CASSAAPGQGTGELFF; CDR3 DNA: TGTGCCAGCAGCGCCGCCCCCGGACAGGGGACCGGGGAGCTGTTTTTT
clone size: .; D gene: .; CDR3 length: 14; J gene: TRBJ2-7; V gene: TRBV27; CDR3 protein: CASSLRRVGYEQYF; CDR3 DNA: TGTGCCAGCAGTTTAAGACGGGTTGGGTACGAGCAGTACTTC
clone size: .; D gene: .; CDR3 length: 13; J gene: TRBJ1-1; V gene: TRBV10-3; CDR3 protein: CAISEVQEREAFF; CDR3 DNA: TGTGCCATCAGTGAGGTCCAGGAACGTGAAGCTTTCTTT
clone size: .; D gene: .; CDR3 length: 12; J gene: TRBJ1-1; V gene: TRBV20-1; CDR3 protein: CSAQGHAPEAFF; CDR3 DNA: TGCAGTGCCCAGGGTCACGCCCCTGAAGCTTTCTTT
clone size: .; D gene: .; CDR3 length: 14; J gene: TRBJ2-1; V gene: TRBV28; CDR3 protein: CASSLVFSYNEQFF; CDR3 DNA: TGTGCCAGCAGTTTAGTTTTCTCCTACAATGAGCAGTTCTTC
clone size: .; D gene: .; CDR3 length: 14; J gene: TRBJ2-7; V gene: TRBV4-3; CDR3 protein: CASSLMRSSYEQYF; CDR3 DNA: TGCGCCAGCAGCCTCATGAGGAGCTCCTACGAGCAGTACTTC
clone size: few; D gene: .; CDR3 length: 14; J gene: TRBJ1-2; V gene: TRBV27; CDR3 protein: CASGRQLNNYGYTF; CDR3 DNA: TGTGCCAGCGGCCGACAGCTTAACAACTATGGCTACACCTTC
clone size: few; D gene: TRBD2; CDR3 length: 15; J gene: TRBJ2-1; V gene: TRBV7-6; CDR3 protein: CASSLEASGYNEQFF; CDR3 DNA: TGTGCCAGCAGCTTAGAGGCTAGCGGATACAATGAGCAGTTCTTC
clone size: few; D gene: .; CDR3 length: 15; J gene: TRBJ2-7; V gene: TRBV7-2; CDR3 protein: CASSLEARGIYEQYF; CDR3 DNA: TGTGCCAGCAGCTTAGAGGCGCGGGGCATATACGAGCAGTACTTC
clone size: .; D gene: .; CDR3 length: 13; J gene: TRBJ2-2; V gene: TRBV4-3; CDR3 protein: CASLEENTGELFF; CDR3 DNA: TGCGCCAGCCTGGAGGAGAACACCGGGGAGCTGTTTTTT
clone size: .; D gene: .; CDR3 length: 18; J gene: TRBJ1-2; V gene: TRBV5-6; CDR3 protein: CASSSRGGQTYLSDGYTF; CDR3 DNA: TGTGCCAGCAGCTCAAGAGGCGGACAGACCTACCTATCCGATGGCTACACCTTC
clone size: .; D gene: TRBD1; CDR3 length: 14; J gene: TRBJ1-2; V gene: TRBV27; CDR3 protein: CASSFRGQGGGYTF; CDR3 DNA: TGTGCCAGCAGTTTCCGTGGACAGGGAGGTGGCTACACCTTC
clone size: few; D gene: TRBD1; CDR3 length: 17; J gene: TRBJ2-1; V gene: TRBV27; CDR3 protein: CASSSRRQGASYNEQFF; CDR3 DNA: TGTGCCAGCAGTTCTAGACGACAGGGGGCCTCCTACAATGAGCAGTTCTTC
clone size: .; D gene: .; CDR3 length: 15; J gene: TRBJ2-5; V gene: TRBV6-6; CDR3 protein: CASSIYVPFQETQYF; CDR3 DNA: TGTGCCAGCAGCATTTACGTCCCCTTCCAAGAGACCCAGTACTTC
clone size: .; D gene: .; CDR3 length: 16; J gene: TRBJ1-6; V gene: TRBV7-2; CDR3 protein: CASSSDRGIYNSPLHF; CDR3 DNA: TGTGCCAGCAGCTCCGACAGAGGGATTTATAATTCACCCCTCCACTTT
clone size: .; D gene: .; CDR3 length: 17; J gene: TRBJ1-2; V gene: TRBV27; CDR3 protein: CASSLEATGWGNYGYTF; CDR3 DNA: TGTGCCAGCAGTTTAGAAGCCACAGGATGGGGTAACTATGGCTACACCTTC
clone size: .; D gene: TRBD2; CDR3 length: 15; J gene: TRBJ2-1; V gene: TRBV6-6; CDR3 protein: CASNYYLAGHNEQFF; CDR3 DNA: TGTGCCAGCAACTATTACCTAGCGGGGCACAATGAGCAGTTCTTC
clone size: .; D gene: TRBD1; CDR3 length: 15; J gene: TRBJ1-4; V gene: TRBV7-4; CDR3 protein: CASSGPQGLHEKLFF; CDR3 DNA: TGTGCCAGCAGCGGACCACAGGGGTTGCATGAAAAACTGTTTTTT
clone size: .; D gene: TRBD1; CDR3 length: 15; J gene: TRBJ1-1; V gene: TRBV9; CDR3 protein: CASSPVTGGGGEAFF; CDR3 DNA: TGTGCCAGCAGCCCGGTGACAGGGGGCGGCGGTGAAGCTTTCTTT
clone size: few; D gene: .; CDR3 length: 16; J gene: TRBJ2-1; V gene: TRBV20-1; CDR3 protein: CSATILLRGSYNEQFF; CDR3 DNA: TGCAGTGCTACGATTCTTCTCAGAGGCTCCTACAATGAGCAGTTCTTC
clone size: .; D gene: .; CDR3 length: 15; J gene: TRBJ2-7; V gene: TRBV20-1; CDR3 protein: CSARVGDEGSYEQYF; CDR3 DNA: TGCAGTGCTAGAGTGGGGGACGAGGGGTCCTACGAGCAGTACTTC
clone size: .; D gene: .; CDR3 length: 15; J gene: TRBJ1-2; V gene: TRBV4-3; CDR3 protein: CASSPNIGTNYGYTF; CDR3 DNA: TGCGCCAGCAGCCCCAACATCGGGACTAACTATGGCTACACCTTC
clone size: .; D gene: TRBD1; CDR3 length: 15; J gene: TRBJ1-4; V gene: TRBV6-5; CDR3 protein: CASSYRTGVNEKLFF; CDR3 DNA: TGTGCCAGCAGTTACCGGACAGGGGTTAATGAAAAACTGTTTTTT
clone size: .; D gene: TRBD2; CDR3 length: 15; J gene: TRBJ2-1; V gene: TRBV20-1; CDR3 protein: CSARDAGTSGHEQFF; CDR3 DNA: TGCAGTGCTAGAGATGCGGGGACTAGCGGTCACGAGCAGTTCTTC
clone size: .; D gene: .; CDR3 length: 16; J gene: TRBJ2-7; V gene: TRBV2; CDR3 protein: CASSDPAEFSSYEQYF; CDR3 DNA: TGTGCCAGCAGTGACCCGGCAGAGTTTAGCTCCTACGAGCAGTACTTC
clone size: few; D gene: TRBD1; CDR3 length: 14; J gene: TRBJ1-4; V gene: TRBV20-1; CDR3 protein: CSARTGGAGEKLFF; CDR3 DNA: TGCAGTGCTCGCACAGGGGGCGCAGGGGAAAAACTGTTTTTT
clone size: .; D gene: .; CDR3 length: 13; J gene: TRBJ2-3; V gene: TRBV5-4; CDR3 protein: CASKDPSKDTQYF; CDR3 DNA: TGTGCCAGCAAGGACCCTTCCAAAGATACGCAGTATTTT
clone size: few; D gene: .; CDR3 length: 14; J gene: TRBJ2-7; V gene: TRBV30; CDR3 protein: CAWSSSRLIYEQYF; CDR3 DNA: TGTGCCTGGAGTTCGTCCCGGTTAATTTACGAGCAGTACTTC
clone size: .; D gene: .; CDR3 length: 14; J gene: TRBJ2-7; V gene: TRBV12-3/TRBV12-4; CDR3 protein: CASSFSGRIDEQYF; CDR3 DNA: TGTGCCAGCAGTTTTAGCGGCAGGATCGACGAGCAGTACTTC
clone size: .; D gene: .; CDR3 length: 15; J gene: TRBJ1-5; V gene: TRBV7-2; CDR3 protein: CASSFGVGSNQPQHF; CDR3 DNA: TGTGCCAGCAGCTTCGGAGTGGGGAGCAATCAGCCCCAGCATTTT
clone size: .; D gene: .; CDR3 length: 16; J gene: TRBJ2-1; V gene: TRBV10-2; CDR3 protein: CASIDRRGPVHNEQFF; CDR3 DNA: TGCGCCAGCATTGACCGCCGAGGTCCGGTTCACAATGAGCAGTTCTTC
clone size: few; D gene: TRBD1; CDR3 length: 14; J gene: TRBJ1-2; V gene: TRBV29-1; CDR3 protein: CSVGTGTGVDGYTF; CDR3 DNA: TGCAGCGTTGGGACAGGGACAGGGGTGGATGGCTACACCTTC
clone size: .; D gene: TRBD2; CDR3 length: 15; J gene: TRBJ2-3; V gene: TRBV6-6; CDR3 protein: CASKRLAASTDAQYF; CDR3 DNA: TGTGCCAGCAAACGACTAGCGGCTAGCACAGATGCGCAGTATTTT
clone size: .; D gene: .; CDR3 length: 16; J gene: TRBJ1-4; V gene: TRBV4-1; CDR3 protein: CASSQDSTVTNEKLFF; CDR3 DNA: TGCGCCAGCAGCCAAGATTCGACAGTTACTAATGAAAAACTGTTTTTT
clone size: .; D gene: TRBD1; CDR3 length: 15; J gene: TRBJ1-1; V gene: TRBV20-1; CDR3 protein: CSARQDRGGNTEAFF; CDR3 DNA: TGCAGTGCTAGACAGGACAGGGGGGGGAACACTGAAGCTTTCTTT
clone size: .; D gene: TRBD1; CDR3 length: 15; J gene: TRBJ1-2; V gene: TRBV4-1; CDR3 protein: CASSPFGTDMNGYTF; CDR3 DNA: TGCGCCAGCAGCCCCTTCGGGACAGACATGAATGGCTACACCTTC
clone size: .; D gene: TRBD1; CDR3 length: 15; J gene: TRBJ1-2; V gene: TRBV6-5; CDR3 protein: CASRTPGGGNYGYTF; CDR3 DNA: TGTGCCAGCAGGACTCCAGGGGGCGGGAACTATGGCTACACCTTC
clone size: .; D gene: .; CDR3 length: 12; J gene: TRBJ1-2; V gene: TRBV12-5; CDR3 protein: CASGSDIFGYTF; CDR3 DNA: TGTGCTAGTGGTTCTGACATTTTTGGCTACACCTTC
clone size: many; D gene: TRBD2; CDR3 length: 17; J gene: TRBJ2-1; V gene: TRBV20-1; CDR3 protein: CSATTSGGPNIPNEQFF; CDR3 DNA: TGCAGTGCCACAACTAGCGGGGGGCCTAACATCCCTAATGAGCAGTTCTTC
clone size: .; D gene: .; CDR3 length: 13; J gene: TRBJ2-1; V gene: TRBV10-3; CDR3 protein: CALRTEDYNEQFF; CDR3 DNA: TGTGCCCTTCGGACGGAAGATTACAATGAGCAGTTCTTC